Sequencing of this T cell receptor (beta chain) was carried out in a study of T-cell reconstitution after alpha-beta-depleted transplantation in children. General study points: One year post-transplant, T-cell counts and diversity were largely derived from T cells produced anew.

This clonotype occurred many times. The target antigen is unknown. Germline CDR1 and CDR2: SGHTA and FQGNSA. The CDR3 covers 17 residues. Trimming took 5 bases from V and 9 from J; bases not matched to a gene: 9. Using unique molecular identifiers, the investigators prepared the TCRbeta library. TCRdb re-derived calls from the PCR reads in MiXCR, one entry per CDR3 protein. The data contain almost 500,000 distinct CDR3 sequences, roughly 10% of them singletons. Sequenced material: PBMCs, taken before TCRalphabeta/CD19-depleted stem cell transplant. The TCR was taken from a child under 10 years old with inherited bone marrow failure, due to receive a stem cell transplant. J is TRBJ2-2 and V is TRBV7-2, with 16 bases fitting TRBD2. The CDR3 coding sequence is TGTGCCAGCAGCATGGGACTAGCGGGAGGGTGGGACCGGGAGCTGTTTTTT. Protein sequence: CASSMGLAGGWDRELFF.